This TCR beta chain comes out of a study of cytomegalovirus exposure and HLA in healthy donors. Germline V gene lookup returns CDR1 ENHRY and CDR2 SYGVKD. V was pared by 6 bases and J by 5 bases, with 14 bases between. There are 15 residues in the CDR3. While the first cohort had around 700 subjects, the donors belonged to the separate validation cohort of over a hundred subjects. Of note for this clone: Its antigen is currently unknown.

Some clones are missing from TCRdb's copy, which holds only in-frame ones; the method was immunoSEQ multiplex PCR. In the table there are approximately 200,000 clones, roughly 77% of which are singletons. The study's findings and limits: Most sequenced TCRs were rare (though some public TCRs occurred in many donors). Cytomegalovirus status, reportedly, was diagnosed with high specificity and sensitivity by the classifier. According to a subsequent analysis, TCR clusters identified in the first cohort showed a tendency to co-occur across the roughly 110 validation repertoires.

This TCR derives from a woman under 40 in good health and CMV-seronegative. The sample taken for sequencing was PBMCs. The chain employs TRBV10-3 and TRBJ1-6, with a possible D match to TRBD1 (6 bases). The CDR3 DNA reads TGTGCCATCAGGGAATTGGGACAAAATAATTCACCCCTCCACTTT. Its protein product is CAIRELGQNNSPLHF.